One and the same sample provided the 27 T cell receptor beta chains below, sequenced in a study of beta chain features in type 1 diabetes (dated by TCRdb to the late 2010s). The receptor library was made with the immunoSEQ multiplex PCR assay. The entire isolated RNA was reverse transcribed using the High Capacity cDNA Reverse Transcription Kit, and thus expressed TCRB transcripts were sequenced. Imported from immuneACCESS, the table was reduced by TCRdb to in-frame sequences with V and J called. These copies leave out some clones; in studies compared against another copy, an unresolved V gene accounts for under half, and the cause of the remainder is not known. For this sample the table gives around 320,000 clones, of which 11% to 15% were detected only once. Around 7% of the sample rests with the top ten. The sequenced material came from central memory CD4+ T cells from blood. The receptors derive from a young man in good health.

This sequence joins TRBV10-3 and TRBJ2-1; 14 bases are shared with TRBD2. The CDR3 covers 16 residues. Germline loops: CDR1 ENHRY, CDR2 SYGVKD. The junction had 8 bases not matched to a gene; V was cut back by 6 bases and J by 7 bases. This chain's CDR3 is CAIRSTSGRASNEQFF. The DNA for the CDR3 is TGTGCCATCAGATCGACTAGCGGGAGGGCCTCAAATGAGCAGTTCTTC.

The chain carries TRBV14 and TRBJ2-1; 9 nucleotides agree with TRBD2. The CDR3 runs to 16 residues. Per the germline V gene, CDR1 is SGHDN and CDR2 is FVKESK. The J segment lost 7 bases and the V segment lost 0 bases, leaving 7 bases of the junction unmatched. The CDR3 here is CASSQDGAGGRNEQFF. Here the CDR3 DNA reads TGTGCCAGCAGCCAAGATGGAGCGGGGGGCCGTAATGAGCAGTTCTTC.

V gene TRBV7-2 combines with J gene TRBJ2-5; D is possibly TRBD1 or TRBD2 (6 bases each). The J call may be mistaken, given a closer DNA end match to TRBJ2-7. Germline CDR1 is SGHTA and CDR2 is FQGNSA. The CDR3 extends over 14 amino acids. Here the CDR3 DNA reads TGTGCCAGCAGCTTAGTGGGGGGCGGGTACGAGCAGTACTTC. Translating it yields CASSLVGGGYEQYF.

The rearrangement uses TRBV7-9 and TRBJ2-7; D gene uncertain. This CDR3 comprises 13 residues. Trimming removed 3 bases from V and 5 bases from J, with 11 bases in between. Per germline, CDR1 SEHNR and CDR2 FQNEAQ (reference sequence). In DNA, the CDR3 is TGTGCCAGCAGCTTGTTGGGGAATAACGAGCAGTACTTC. The encoded protein is CASSLLGNNEQYF.

This clone has a handful of counts. The genes are TRBV9 and TRBJ1-1; D might be TRBD1 (5 bases). The CDR3 length is 13 residues. Deletions cut 2 bases from V and 4 bases from J, with 9 bases between. CDR1 is SGDLS and CDR2 is YYNGEE in the germline V gene. CDR3 loop: CASSVGQGTEAFF. The CDR3 DNA reads as TGTGCCAGCAGCGTGGGGCAGGGCACTGAAGCTTTCTTT.

This clone was observed a handful of times. The same CDR3 also results from other DNA sequences found in this sample. CDR3 region: CASRLGTGLNTEAFF. CDR3 in DNA: TGTGCCAGCAGGTTGGGGACAGGGTTAAACACTGAAGCTTTCTTT. The gene calls are TRBV11-3 and TRBJ1-1; 9 bases agree with TRBD1. The CDR3 is made up of 15 amino acids. The V and J ends lost 6 bases and 2 bases, in that order; junction bases with no gene match: 7. Germline loops: CDR1 SGHNT, CDR2 YENEEA. Drawing the rest from reference TRBV11-3 and TRBJ1-1, the complete variable domain is EAGVVQSPRYKIIEKKQPVAFWCNPISGHNTLYWYLQNLGQGPELLIRYENEEAVDDSQLPKDRFSAERLKGVDSTLKIQPAELGDSAVYLCASRLGTGLNTEAFFGQGTRLTVV.

This clone came up many times. The chain links TRBV7-2 to TRBJ1-6, with D maybe TRBD1 (5 bases). Germline CDR1 SGHTA, CDR2 FQGNSA. V was pared by 3 bases and J by 14 bases, with 17 bases between. The CDR3 runs 14 residues. CDR3 region: CASSFKGDTFTLHF. The CDR3 DNA follows: TGTGCCAGCAGCTTTAAAGGGGATACTTTCACCCTCCACTTT. Combining the CDR3 with reference TRBV7-2 and TRBJ1-6 gives the whole variable domain GAGVSQSPSNKVTEKGKDVELRCDPISGHTALYWYRQSLGQGLEFLIYFQGNSAPDKSGLPSDRFSAERTGGSVSTLTIQRTQQEDSAVYLCASSFKGDTFTLHFGNGTRLTVT.

V usage is TRBV5-4 and J usage is TRBJ1-1, with 7 bases aligning to TRBD1. Per germline, CDR1 SGHNT and CDR2 YYREEE (reference sequence). The CDR3 length is 14 residues. The V segment lost 4 bases and the J segment 1 base; nucleotides outside the gene matches: 4. The chain's CDR3 is CASSGRDRNTEAFF. The CDR3 bases are TGTGCCAGCAGCGGAAGGGACAGGAACACTGAAGCTTTCTTT.

This clone was seen a handful of times. The chain has TRBV10-2 and TRBJ2-7; the match to TRBD2 covers 7 bases. Germline V gene lookup returns CDR1 WSHSY and CDR2 SAAADI. J was trimmed by 4 bases and V by 8 bases; bases with no gene match: 11. The CDR3 length is 14 residues. The CDR3 coding sequence is TGCGCCAGCGGGGAGGGGACGAGAGGATACGAGCAGTACTTC. As protein: CASGEGTRGYEQYF.

The chain employs TRBV5-1 and TRBJ1-2; 8 bases map to TRBD1. Germline lookup yields CDR1 SGHRS and CDR2 YFSETQ. The ends lost 0 bases at V and 6 bases at J; junction bases unmatched: 4. This CDR3 comprises 14 residues. The CDR3 coding sequence is TGCGCCAGCAGCTTGGGACAGGGGTTCGATGGCTACACCTTC. Its translation: CASSLGQGFDGYTF.

The J gene is TRBJ1-2, the V gene TRBV4-3; no firm D call. V was shortened by 0 bases and J by 7 bases, with 12 bases between the two germline ends. The CDR3 is 14 residues long. CDR1 and CDR2 from the germline V gene are LGHNA and YSLEER. CDR3 sequence reads: CASSQERDRAGYTF. Written as DNA, the CDR3 is TGCGCCAGCAGCCAAGAGCGGGATAGAGCTGGCTACACCTTC.

This clone is deemed medium-sized. The rearrangement uses TRBV7-2 and TRBJ2-4; 10 bases map to TRBD2. V was clipped by 2 bases and J by 7 bases; unmatched bases: 5. The CDR3 has 15 amino acids. Germline V CDR1 and CDR2: SGHTA, FQGNSA. CDR3 DNA: TGTGCCAGCAGCTTATGGACTAGCGGAGGGAACATTCAGTACTTC. Amino acids: CASSLWTSGGNIQYF. The full variable domain, in which reference TRBV7-2 and TRBJ2-4 provide the parts outside the CDR3, is GAGVSQSPSNKVTEKGKDVELRCDPISGHTALYWYRQSLGQGLEFLIYFQGNSAPDKSGLPSDRFSAERTGGSVSTLTIQRTQQEDSAVYLCASSLWTSGGNIQYFGAGTRLSVL.

This chain links TRBV6-5 with TRBJ1-1; D is unclear. The CDR3 has 14 residues. V was clipped by 5 bases and J by 1 base, with 11 bases between them. Germline-derived CDR1 and CDR2 are MNHEY and SVGAGI. The CDR3 loop reads CASSKELSNTEAFF. The DNA of the CDR3 is TGTGCCAGCAGTAAGGAGTTATCGAACACTGAAGCTTTCTTT.

This sequence joins TRBV11-2 and TRBJ2-5; TRBD2 agrees at 9 bases. The CDR3 spans 15 residues. The germline V gene has CDR1 SGHAT and CDR2 FQNNGV. J gave up 9 bases and V 3 bases, and 11 bases lay outside the gene matches. CDR3 DNA sequence: TGTGCCAGCAGCTTTTACTCCGCGGGGGGGTTTGCCCAGTACTTC. Its protein product is CASSFYSAGGFAQYF.

This clone was found a few times. This sequence joins TRBV4-2 and TRBJ2-1; 9 bases agree with TRBD2. The CDR3 loop spans 17 amino acids. The V gene end was trimmed by 0 bases and the J gene end by 3 bases; junction bases not matched to a gene: 6. Germline-derived CDR1 and CDR2 are LGHNA and YNFKEQ. The CDR3 nucleotides read TGTGCCAGCAGCCAAGATCCGGCGGGAGGGCGCTACAATGAGCAGTTCTTC. Protein: CASSQDPAGGRYNEQFF.

The J gene is TRBJ1-1, the V gene TRBV10-3, with D perhaps TRBD1 (6 bases). Trimming left V 4 bases short and J 4 bases short, with 16 bases between. CDR1 is ENHRY and CDR2 is SYGVKD in the germline V gene. The CDR3 consists of 15 residues. The CDR3 region is CAISVGGQRGTEAFF. As DNA, the CDR3 is TGTGCCATCAGTGTCGGGGGCCAGCGGGGCACTGAAGCTTTCTTT.

V usage is TRBV29-1 and J usage is TRBJ1-4; unclear D gene. The CDR3 is 13 amino acids. Trimming took off 4 bases at V and 5 bases at J, with 11 bases between the two ends. Germline CDR1 and CDR2: SQVTM and ANQGSEA. CDR3 bases: TGCAGCGTTGTAAAACGCTCCAATGAAAAACTGTTTTTT. Protein: CSVVKRSNEKLFF.

This clone has ten or more counts. This rearrangement joins TRBV6-6 to TRBJ1-6, with TRBD1 identical over 9 bases. Germline V CDR1 and CDR2: MNHNY, SVGAGI (reference sequence). V shed 5 bases and J 9 bases; nucleotides not matched to a gene: 2. This CDR3 spans 13 amino acids. CDR3 sequence: CASSGDRVSPLHF. The CDR3 DNA reads as TGTGCCAGCAGTGGGGACAGGGTTTCACCCCTCCACTTT.

This chain links TRBV7-2 with TRBJ1-1; 8 nucleotides agree with TRBD1. V lost 1 base to trimming and J lost 5 bases; unmatched junction nucleotides: 3. The CDR3 is made up of 14 amino acids. Germline V gene sequence: CDR1 SGHTA, CDR2 FQGNSA. The CDR3 region has the DNA TGTGCCAGCAGCTTAGGCAGGGGGCTGACTGAAGCTTTCTTT. Protein sequence: CASSLGRGLTEAFF.

The chain employs TRBV15 and TRBJ2-3, with D possibly being TRBD2 (7 bases). Per the germline V gene, CDR1 is LNHNV and CDR2 is YYDKDF (reference sequence). This CDR3 contains 17 residues. Trimming cost V 1 base and J 0 bases, with 14 bases left between them. CDR3 DNA: TGTGCCACCAGCAGAGGGGGGGGCGGTCCTAGCACAGATACGCAGTATTTT. Translated, it gives CATSRGGGGPSTDTQYF.

The J gene is TRBJ2-4, the V gene TRBV5-1; 8 positions agree with TRBD2. Germline CDR1 SGHRS, CDR2 YFSETQ. This CDR3 spans 16 amino acids. V lost 0 bases, J lost 9 bases, and 11 bases stayed unmatched. DNA of the CDR3: TGCGCCAGCAGCTTGGACCCGACTAGCGCTAGGAGCATTCAGTACTTC. Translating it yields CASSLDPTSARSIQYF.

This clone turned up a few times. V is TRBV11-2 and J is TRBJ1-1; 8 bases agree with TRBD1. Germline CDR1 reads SGHAT; CDR2 reads FQNNGV. The V segment lost 1 base and the J segment 10 bases; nucleotides outside the gene matches: 11. The CDR3 sequence is 15 residues long. CDR3 DNA sequence: TGTGCCAGCAGCTTAGGCCGAAGACAGGGGCCGCGAGCTTTCTTT. Translated, it gives CASSLGRRQGPRAFF. The entire variable domain, with the rest obtained from reference TRBV11-2 and TRBJ1-1, is as follows: EAGVAQSPRYKIIEKRQSVAFWCNPISGHATLYWYQQILGQGPKLLIQFQNNGVVDDSQLPKDRFSAERLKGVDSTLKIQPAKLEDSAVYLCASSLGRRQGPRAFFGQGTRLTVV.

The chain recombines TRBV19 with TRBJ2-2; 11 positions agree with TRBD2. This CDR3 is 14 amino acids long. The junction had 5 bases not matched to a gene; V was cut back by 10 bases and J by 4 bases. The V gene's germline CDR1 is LNHDA and CDR2 SQIVND (reference sequence). This CDR3 reads CATGTSGVTGELFF. The CDR3, as DNA: TGTGCCACTGGGACTAGCGGAGTCACCGGGGAGCTGTTTTTT.

This clone was found a few times. This chain connects TRBV2 to TRBJ1-1, with D uncertain. V lost 8 bases and J 0 bases, leaving 10 bases between the germline ends. CDR3 length: 13 residues. Per germline, CDR1 SNHLY and CDR2 FYNNEI. The CDR3 nucleotides are TGTGCCAGCGAACCAGGCGTGAACACTGAAGCTTTCTTT. Its protein product is CASEPGVNTEAFF.

The CDR3 DNA reads TGTGCCAGCAGTTCCCCAAACAGGGAACGAAACACCATATATTTT. Translating gives CASSSPNRERNTIYF. This sequence joins TRBV6-6 and TRBJ1-3, with TRBD1 as a possible D gene (6 bases). Trimming cost V 4 bases and J 5 bases, with 15 bases left between them. This CDR3 region has 15 residues. Looked up from germline, CDR1 is MNHNY and CDR2 is SVGAGI (reference sequence).

This clone was picked up a small number of times. The chain carries TRBV15 and TRBJ1-1, with D unclear. CDR1 is LNHNV, CDR2 YYDKDF, per germline (reference sequence). The CDR3 loop spans 13 amino acids. CDR3 DNA: TGTGCTTCTTCCAAGGAAATGCGCACTGAAGCTTTCTTT. This encodes CASSKEMRTEAFF. The full variable domain, rest sourced from reference TRBV15 and TRBJ1-1, is DAMVIQNPRYQVTQFGKPVTLSCSQTLNHNVMYWYQQKSSQAPKLLFHYYDKDFNNEADTPDNFQSRRPNTSFCFLDIRSPGLGDTAMYLCASSKEMRTEAFFGQGTRLTVV.

V gene TRBV4-3 combines with J gene TRBJ1-1; D not certain. Germline-derived CDR1 and CDR2 are LGHNA and YSLEER. V was clipped by 1 base and J by 1 base, with 7 bases between them. The CDR3 loop spans 14 amino acids. The chain's CDR3 is CASSQGIANTEAFF. The CDR3 DNA sequence: TGCGCCAGCAGCCAAGGGATCGCGAACACTGAAGCTTTCTTT.